The clone carrying this T cell receptor (beta chain) was counted only a few times. J gave up 8 bases and V 4 bases, and 12 bases lay outside the gene matches. CDR1 is SGHRS and CDR2 is YFSETQ in the germline V gene. This CDR3 is 15 amino acids long. The sample is drawn from a study of CD8+ T cells in alopecia areata. Following RNA extraction, reverse transcription yielded cDNA that acted as the sequencing template. The repertoire was sequenced with immunoSEQ multiplex PCR; TCRdb's copy has only in-frame clones and lacks some. The sample holds fewer than 200,000 clones, around 71% seen once. The source was CD8+ T cells sorted from blood, collected at week 0. This chain connects TRBV5-1 to TRBJ1-5; 7 bases are a match to TRBD1. This receptor was obtained from a human donor with alopecia areata. CDR3 nucleotides: TGCGCCAGCAGCCCCAGGGGGGCCCCCAGTGAGCCCCAGCATTTT. This codes for CASSPRGAPSEPQHF.